This T cell receptor beta chain was captured in a study of blood T cell repertoires in COVID-19. About the study: Acute and convalescent COVID-19 specimens originated in the United States, Italy and Spain. Nucleic acid was either cDNA or gDNA, and it came from T cells, B-cell-depleted T cells, or PBMCs.

Looked up from germline, CDR1 is SGDLS and CDR2 is YYNGEE. The CDR3 contains 16 residues. V was pared by 3 bases and J by 1 base, with 14 bases between. Measured with immunoSEQ multiplex PCR; TCRdb has only the in-frame clones, and not every one. The sample has about 170,000 clones, approximately 83% seen once. The material sequenced was peripheral blood. The V gene is TRBV9, the J gene TRBJ1-3; D is possibly TRBD1 (6 bases). The receptor comes from a woman aged 60-70 years with acute or convalescent COVID-19. In nucleotides, the CDR3 is TGTGCCAGCAGCGCCGACAGGTCGAATTCTGGAAACACCATATATTTT. Amino acid sequence: CASSADRSNSGNTIYF.